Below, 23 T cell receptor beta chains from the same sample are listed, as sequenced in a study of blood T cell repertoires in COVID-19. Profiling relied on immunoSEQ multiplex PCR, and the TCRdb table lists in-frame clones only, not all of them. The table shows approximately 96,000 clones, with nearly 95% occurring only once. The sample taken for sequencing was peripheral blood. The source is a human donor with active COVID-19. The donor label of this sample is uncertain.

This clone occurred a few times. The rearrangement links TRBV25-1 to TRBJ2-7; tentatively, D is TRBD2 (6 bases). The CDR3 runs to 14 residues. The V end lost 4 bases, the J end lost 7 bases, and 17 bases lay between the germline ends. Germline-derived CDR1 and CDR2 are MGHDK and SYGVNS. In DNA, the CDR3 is TGTGCCAGCAGTGCCCTCGGGGGTACAGCTGAGCAGTACTTC. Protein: CASSALGGTAEQYF.

This CDR3 reads CASSGSVGELFF. CDR3 nucleotides: TGTGCCAGCAGTGGAAGCGTCGGGGAGCTGTTTTTT. The chain employs TRBV25-1 and TRBJ2-2; D gene unclear. This CDR3 contains 12 residues. CDR1 is MGHDK, CDR2 SYGVNS, per germline. Trimming shortened V by 4 bases and J by 7 bases, and 7 bases separated the two germline ends.

DNA of the CDR3: TGTGCCAGCAGTGATCCCTTGGGCGGGGGAGCCAATGAGCAGTTCTTC. Its protein product is CASSDPLGGGANEQFF. V usage is TRBV25-1 and J usage is TRBJ2-1, with 7 bases matching TRBD2. The CDR3 contains 16 residues. V lost 3 bases, J lost 6 bases, and 11 bases stayed unmatched. Germline lookup yields CDR1 MGHDK and CDR2 SYGVNS.

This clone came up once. The CDR3 bases are TGTGCCAGCTCACCTCGACAGGACAATGAGCAGTTCTTC. It yields the protein CASSPRQDNEQFF. The rearrangement links TRBV18 to TRBJ2-1, with D perhaps TRBD1 (6 bases). V lost 3 bases and J lost 5, with 8 bases in between. The CDR3 sequence is 13 residues long. Per the germline V gene, CDR1 is KGHSH and CDR2 is LQKENI.

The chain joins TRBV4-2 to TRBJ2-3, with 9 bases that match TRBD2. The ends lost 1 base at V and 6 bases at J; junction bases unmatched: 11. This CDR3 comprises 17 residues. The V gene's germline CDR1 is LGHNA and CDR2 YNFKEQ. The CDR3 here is CASSQGPERGAEDTQYF. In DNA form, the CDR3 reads TGTGCCAGCAGCCAAGGTCCTGAGCGGGGGGCCGAGGATACGCAGTATTTT.

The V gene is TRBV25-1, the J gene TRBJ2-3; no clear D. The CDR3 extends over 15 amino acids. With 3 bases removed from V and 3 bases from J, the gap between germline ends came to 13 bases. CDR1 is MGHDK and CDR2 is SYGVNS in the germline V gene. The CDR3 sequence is CASSEGDWNTDTQYF. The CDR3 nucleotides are TGTGCCAGCAGTGAGGGTGACTGGAATACAGATACGCAGTATTTT.

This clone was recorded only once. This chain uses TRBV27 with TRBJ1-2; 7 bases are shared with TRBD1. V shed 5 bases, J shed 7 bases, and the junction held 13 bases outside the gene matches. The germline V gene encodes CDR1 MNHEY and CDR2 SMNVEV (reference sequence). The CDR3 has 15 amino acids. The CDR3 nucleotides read TGTGCCAGCAGTCCGTTTTCAGGGGGTGTCTCTGGCTACACCTTC. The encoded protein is CASSPFSGGVSGYTF.

The CDR3 is CASSQEGAGPRVGNIQYF. The CDR3 DNA follows: TGTGCCAGCAGCCAAGAGGGAGCGGGCCCGAGGGTCGGAAACATTCAGTACTTC. The chain has TRBV7-2 and TRBJ2-4, with D tentatively TRBD2 (6 bases). Germline lookup yields CDR1 SGHTA and CDR2 FQGNSA. V was cut by 5 bases and J by 6 bases, with 26 bases left in between. This CDR3 contains 18 residues. Combining the CDR3 with reference TRBV7-2 and TRBJ2-4 gives the whole variable domain GAGVSQSPSNKVTEKGKDVELRCDPISGHTALYWYRQSLGQGLEFLIYFQGNSAPDKSGLPSDRFSAERTGGSVSTLTIQRTQQEDSAVYLCASSQEGAGPRVGNIQYFGAGTRLSVL.

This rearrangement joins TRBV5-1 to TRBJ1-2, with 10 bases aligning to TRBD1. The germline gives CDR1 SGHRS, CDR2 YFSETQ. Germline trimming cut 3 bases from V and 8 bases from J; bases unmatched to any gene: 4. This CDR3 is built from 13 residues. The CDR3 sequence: CASSSGQGVGYTF. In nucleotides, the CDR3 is TGCGCCAGCAGCTCCGGACAGGGGGTAGGCTACACCTTC.

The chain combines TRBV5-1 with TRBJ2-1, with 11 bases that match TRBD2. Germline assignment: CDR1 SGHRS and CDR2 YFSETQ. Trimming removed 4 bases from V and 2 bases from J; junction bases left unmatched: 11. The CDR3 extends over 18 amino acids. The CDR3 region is CASSLNPGLADPYNEQFF. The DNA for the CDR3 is TGCGCCAGCAGCCTAAACCCGGGACTAGCGGACCCCTACAATGAGCAGTTCTTC.

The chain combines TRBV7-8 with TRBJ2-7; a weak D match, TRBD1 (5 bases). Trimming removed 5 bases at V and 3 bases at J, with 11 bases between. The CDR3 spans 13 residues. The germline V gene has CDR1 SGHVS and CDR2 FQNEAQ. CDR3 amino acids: CASSARQNYEQYF. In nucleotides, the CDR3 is TGTGCCAGCAGCGCCCGACAGAACTACGAGCAGTACTTC. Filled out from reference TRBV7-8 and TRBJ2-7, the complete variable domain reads GAGVSQSPRYKVAKRGQDVALRCDPISGHVSLFWYQQALGQGPEFLTYFQNEAQLDKSGLPSDRFFAERPEGSVSTLKIQRTQQEDSAVYLCASSARQNYEQYFGPGTRLTVT.

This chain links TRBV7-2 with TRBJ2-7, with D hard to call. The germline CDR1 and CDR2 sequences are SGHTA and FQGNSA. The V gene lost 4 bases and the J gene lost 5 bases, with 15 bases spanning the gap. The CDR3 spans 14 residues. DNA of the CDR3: TGTGCCAGCAGCTCCGGGTCTCCCTTGGACGAGCAGTACTTC. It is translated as CASSSGSPLDEQYF.

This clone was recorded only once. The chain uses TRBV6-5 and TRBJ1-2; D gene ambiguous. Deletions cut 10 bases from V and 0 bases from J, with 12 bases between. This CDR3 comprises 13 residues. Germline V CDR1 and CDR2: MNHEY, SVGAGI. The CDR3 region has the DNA TGTGCCACCTTTCGCGCTTCTAACTATGGCTACACCTTC. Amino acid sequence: CATFRASNYGYTF.

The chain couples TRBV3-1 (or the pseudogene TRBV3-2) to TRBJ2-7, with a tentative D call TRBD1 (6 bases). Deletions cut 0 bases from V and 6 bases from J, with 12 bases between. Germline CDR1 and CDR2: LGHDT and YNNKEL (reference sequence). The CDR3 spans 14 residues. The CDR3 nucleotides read TGTGCCAGCAGCCAAGACGGCAGGGGCCCCGAGCAGTACTTC. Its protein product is CASSQDGRGPEQYF.

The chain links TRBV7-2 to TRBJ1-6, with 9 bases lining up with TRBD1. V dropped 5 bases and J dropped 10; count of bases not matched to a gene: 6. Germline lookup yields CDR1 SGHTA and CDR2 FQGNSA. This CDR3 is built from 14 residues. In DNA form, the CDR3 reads TGTGCCAGCAGCCGGGACAGGGTTGGCTCACCCCTCCACTTT. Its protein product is CASSRDRVGSPLHF.

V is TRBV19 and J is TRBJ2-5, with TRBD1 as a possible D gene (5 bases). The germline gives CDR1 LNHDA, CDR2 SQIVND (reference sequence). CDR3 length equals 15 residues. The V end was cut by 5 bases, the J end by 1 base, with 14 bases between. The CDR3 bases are TGTGCCAGTAGTGCAATAGGGGCTACCCAAGAGACCCAGTACTTC. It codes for CASSAIGATQETQYF.

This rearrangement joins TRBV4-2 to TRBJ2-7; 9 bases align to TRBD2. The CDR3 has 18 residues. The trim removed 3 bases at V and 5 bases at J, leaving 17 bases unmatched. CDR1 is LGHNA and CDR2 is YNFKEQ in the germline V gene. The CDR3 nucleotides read TGTGCCAGCAGCCAGATTCACTCTGGGGCGGGGGGGCGTAACGAGCAGTACTTC. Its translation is CASSQIHSGAGGRNEQYF.

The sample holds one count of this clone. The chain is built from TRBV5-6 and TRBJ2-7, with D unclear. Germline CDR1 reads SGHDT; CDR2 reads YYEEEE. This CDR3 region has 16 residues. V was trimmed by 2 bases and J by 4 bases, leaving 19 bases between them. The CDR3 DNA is TGTGCCAGCAGCTTTCTCATGGCGACTGGCAGTTACGAGCAGTACTTC. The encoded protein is CASSFLMATGSYEQYF. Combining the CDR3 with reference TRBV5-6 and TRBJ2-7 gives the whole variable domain DAGVTQSPTHLIKTRGQQVTLRCSPKSGHDTVSWYQQALGQGPQFIFQYYEEEERQRGNFPDRFSGHQFPNYSSELNVNALLLGDSALYLCASSFLMATGSYEQYFGPGTRLTVT.

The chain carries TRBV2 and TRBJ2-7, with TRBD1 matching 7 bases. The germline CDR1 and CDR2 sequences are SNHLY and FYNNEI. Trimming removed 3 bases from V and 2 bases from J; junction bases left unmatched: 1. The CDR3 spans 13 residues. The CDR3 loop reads CASSEGTAYEQYF. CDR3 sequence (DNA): TGTGCCAGCAGTGAGGGGACAGCCTACGAGCAGTACTTC.

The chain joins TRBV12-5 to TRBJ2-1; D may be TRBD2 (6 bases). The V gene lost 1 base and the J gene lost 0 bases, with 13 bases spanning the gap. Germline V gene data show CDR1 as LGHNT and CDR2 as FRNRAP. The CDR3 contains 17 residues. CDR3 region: CASGLASTSSSYNEQFF. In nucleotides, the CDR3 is TGTGCTAGTGGTTTGGCATCTACTAGCAGCTCCTACAATGAGCAGTTCTTC.

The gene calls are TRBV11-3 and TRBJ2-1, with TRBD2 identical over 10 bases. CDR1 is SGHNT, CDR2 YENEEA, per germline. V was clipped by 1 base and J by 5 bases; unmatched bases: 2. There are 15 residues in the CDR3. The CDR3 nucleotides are TGTGCCAGCAGCTTAGGGACTAGCGGAAACAATGAGCAGTTCTTC. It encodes CASSLGTSGNNEQFF.

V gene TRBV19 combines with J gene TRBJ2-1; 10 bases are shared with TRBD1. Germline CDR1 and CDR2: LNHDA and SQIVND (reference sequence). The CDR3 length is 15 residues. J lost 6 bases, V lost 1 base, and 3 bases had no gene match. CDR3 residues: CASSIGDRGFNEQFF. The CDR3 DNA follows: TGTGCCAGTAGTATAGGGGACAGGGGTTTCAATGAGCAGTTCTTC.

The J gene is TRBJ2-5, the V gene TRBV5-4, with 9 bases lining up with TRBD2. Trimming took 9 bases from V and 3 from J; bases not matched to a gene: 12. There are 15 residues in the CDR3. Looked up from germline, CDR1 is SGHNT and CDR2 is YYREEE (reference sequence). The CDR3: CATFSRLAVKETQYF. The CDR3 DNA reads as TGTGCCACCTTCTCGCGACTAGCGGTTAAAGAGACCCAGTACTTC.